The T cell receptor beta chain described here comes from a study of human T cells and chemical hapten exposure. Study-wide background: Upper back patch tests used 0.01% DPC, scored after 6 days. Small volume differences among pooled libraries mainly caused per-sample TCR yield variation. Study-wide results and limits: TCRs above 1 in 1000 frequency stayed constant with DPC sensitization. Counts of expanded TCRs at PT1 were positively correlated with patch test score.

Time point specified: pre-sensitization, week 0. Specified treatment: therapeutic diphenylcyclopropenone sensitization with weekly scalp DPC. V lost 7 bases to trimming and J lost 0 bases; unmatched junction nucleotides: 2. This CDR3 is 13 amino acids long. The germline gives CDR1 SQVTM, CDR2 ANQGSEA. Each CDR3 protein is one row after TCRdb ran MiXCR on the RACE reads. The sample has about 250,000 distinct CDR3 sequences; roughly 7.7% are singletons. A note on this clonotype: Its matching antigen is unknown.

This specimen consisted of whole blood, obtained in connection with sensitization to the hapten diphenylcyclopropenone (DPC). This sequence originates from a man in his late teens or twenties with alopecia areata. Some clones in this sample may be carry-over from other donors' samples. The V gene is TRBV29-1, the J gene TRBJ2-2, with TRBD1 matching over 7 bases. CDR3 DNA: TGCAGCGGGGACAGCCCGAACACCGGGGAGCTGTTTTTT. Its protein is CSGDSPNTGELFF.